This passage covers 14 T cell receptor beta chains from one sample sequenced in a study of T cells in Graves' hyperthyroidism and ophthalmopathy. Authors of the study amplified TCR beta CDR3 regions from RNA transcripts. First-round RT-PCR with HTBI primers amplified the TCR CDR3 region. TCRdb analysed the multiplex PCR reads with MiXCR anew, one entry per CDR3 protein. The data contain 300,000 to 350,000 distinct CDR3 sequences, 15% to 20% of them seen just once; the ten biggest clones take up about a sixth. Material for sequencing was blood. These receptors came from a woman in her thirties or forties with Graves' ophthalmopathy.

This clonotype was detected ten times or more. CDR3 in DNA: TGTGCCAGTCGGGCGAACAGGGGCTCGGGTCAGCCCCAGCATTTT. This codes for CASRANRGSGQPQHF. The V gene is TRBV19, the J gene TRBJ1-5; 7 bases agree with TRBD1. This CDR3 is 15 amino acids long. The J segment lost 6 bases and the V segment lost 8 bases, leaving 13 bases of the junction unmatched. Germline V gene lookup returns CDR1 LNHDA and CDR2 SQIVND (reference sequence).

This clonotype was recorded at least ten times. This chain links TRBV12-3 or TRBV12-4 with TRBJ2-2; D is unresolved. The CDR3 runs 13 residues. V was clipped by 1 base and J by 1 base, with 1 base between them. CDR3 coding DNA: TGTGCCAGCAGTTTAGAGAACACCGGGGAGCTGTTTTTT. Its protein product is CASSLENTGELFF.

The count of this clonotype is one. The rearrangement links TRBV7-3 to TRBJ2-7; D not certain. The CDR3 consists of 11 residues. V lost 3 bases to trimming and J lost 9 bases, with 9 bases between them. Germline V gives CDR1 SGHTA, CDR2 FQGTGA. CDR3 residues: CASSLDWRQYF. In DNA form, the CDR3 reads TGTGCCAGCAGCTTGGATTGGAGGCAGTACTTC. The full variable domain, completed using reference TRBV7-3 and TRBJ2-7, is GAGVSQTPSNKVTEKGKYVELRCDPISGHTALYWYRQSLGQGPEFLIYFQGTGAADDSGLPNDRFFAVRPEGSVSTLKIQRTERGDSAVYLCASSLDWRQYFGPGTRLTVT.

The rearrangement joins TRBV6-1 to TRBJ2-7; TRBD2 is a possible D gene (7 bases). V was shortened by 7 bases and J by 3 bases, with 16 bases between the two germline ends. The CDR3 totals 14 residues. Per the germline V gene, CDR1 is MNHNS and CDR2 is SASEGT. The CDR3 loop reads CASTGGDTGYEQYF. CDR3 DNA sequence: TGTGCCAGCACTGGGGGGGACACCGGCTACGAGCAGTACTTC.

On this clonotype itself: The junction departs from germline at one end; a sequencing error may be responsible. The chain uses TRBV18 and TRBJ1-5; no firm D call. The CDR3 consists of 14 residues. The germline CDR1 and CDR2 sequences are KGHSH and LQKENI. In nucleotides, the CDR3 is TGTGCCGGCTCACCAAAGGGAAGCAATCAGCCCCAGCATTTT. Encoded protein: CAGSPKGSNQPQHF.

This clonotype showed up many times. The chain links TRBV30 to TRBJ1-1; a possible D gene is TRBD1 (5 bases). Trimming cost V 2 bases and J 7 bases, with 11 bases left between them. Germline CDR1 is GTSNPN and CDR2 is SVGIG (reference sequence). The CDR3 is made up of 12 amino acids. The CDR3 loop reads CAWSPGTGEAFF. For the CDR3, the DNA is TGTGCCTGGAGTCCAGGGACGGGTGAAGCTTTCTTT.

This clonotype has ten or more counts. The CDR3 region has the DNA TGTGCCAGCAGCTTGGCGGGACAGCAACATCAGCCCCAGCATTTT. Residues: CASSLAGQQHQPQHF. The chain employs TRBV5-6 and TRBJ1-5; TRBD1 matches 7 bases. V lost 0 bases, J lost 5 bases, and 5 bases stayed unmatched. CDR3 length equals 15 residues. CDR1 is SGHDT and CDR2 is YYEEEE in the germline V gene.

This clonotype was detected many times. This chain uses TRBV12-3 or TRBV12-4 with TRBJ1-1, with D maybe TRBD1 (5 bases). V was trimmed by 5 bases and J by 0 bases, leaving 10 bases between them. The CDR3 covers 14 residues. CDR3 loop: CASSITGVNTEAFF. The CDR3 region has the DNA TGTGCCAGCAGTATTACAGGTGTGAACACTGAAGCTTTCTTT.

The table lists this clonotype with many counts. The chain carries TRBV20-1 and TRBJ2-7; TRBD2 matches 9 bases. The V and J ends lost 5 bases and 0 bases, in that order; junction bases with no gene match: 8. The CDR3 consists of 15 residues. CDR1 is DFQATT, CDR2 SNEGSKA, per germline (reference sequence). For the CDR3, the DNA is TGCAGTGCTTCTACTACTAGCGGGCCCTCCTACGAGCAGTACTTC. Translated: CSASTTSGPSYEQYF.

This clonotype occurred many times. The chain joins TRBV20-1 to TRBJ1-2, with a weak D call TRBD1 (6 bases). The V gene's germline CDR1 is DFQATT and CDR2 SNEGSKA (reference sequence). The germline V and J ends were trimmed by 3 bases and 7 bases, with 15 bases remaining between them. This CDR3 is 13 amino acids long. In DNA, the CDR3 is TGCAGTGCTAGTCACAGGGACTGGAGTGGCTACACCTTC. Protein product: CSASHRDWSGYTF.

This clonotype was counted at least ten times. The rearrangement joins TRBV24-1 to TRBJ2-5; D possibly uses TRBD1 or TRBD2 (6 bases each). The CDR3 runs 16 residues. Trimming cost V 2 bases and J 1 base, with 13 bases left between them. Germline assignment: CDR1 KGHDR and CDR2 SFDVKD. This chain's CDR3 is CATSDSTGGGQETQYF. In nucleotides, the CDR3 is TGTGCCACCAGTGATTCGACAGGAGGGGGCCAAGAGACCCAGTACTTC.

The J gene is TRBJ1-2, the V gene TRBV6-1; a possible D gene is TRBD1 (5 bases). This CDR3 is 13 amino acids long. V dropped 0 bases and J dropped 8 bases, with 10 bases sitting between them. CDR1 is MNHNS, CDR2 SASEGT, per germline. The CDR3 nucleotides are TGTGCCAGCAGTGAAGCGACCAGGGCGGGCTACACCTTC. Its protein is CASSEATRAGYTF.

The CDR3 DNA is TGTGCCAGCTCCTACACCGTAAGGGGGCATTTTGGCTACACCTTC. It codes for CASSYTVRGHFGYTF. This sequence joins TRBV6-1 and TRBJ1-2, with 7 bases matching TRBD1. Germline loops: CDR1 MNHNS, CDR2 SASEGT. V lost 8 bases and J lost 7; bases outside the gene matches: 16. This CDR3 is built from 15 residues.

At least ten counts were recorded for this clonotype. The genes are TRBV9 and TRBJ2-4, with 13 bases matching TRBD2. The CDR3 runs to 17 residues. The V gene end was trimmed by 3 bases and the J gene end by 5 bases; junction bases not matched to a gene: 8. Germline CDR1 reads SGDLS; CDR2 reads YYNGEE. CDR3 loop: CASSETGTSGTENIQYF. CDR3 DNA sequence: TGTGCCAGCAGCGAGACAGGGACTAGCGGGACAGAAAACATTCAGTACTTC.